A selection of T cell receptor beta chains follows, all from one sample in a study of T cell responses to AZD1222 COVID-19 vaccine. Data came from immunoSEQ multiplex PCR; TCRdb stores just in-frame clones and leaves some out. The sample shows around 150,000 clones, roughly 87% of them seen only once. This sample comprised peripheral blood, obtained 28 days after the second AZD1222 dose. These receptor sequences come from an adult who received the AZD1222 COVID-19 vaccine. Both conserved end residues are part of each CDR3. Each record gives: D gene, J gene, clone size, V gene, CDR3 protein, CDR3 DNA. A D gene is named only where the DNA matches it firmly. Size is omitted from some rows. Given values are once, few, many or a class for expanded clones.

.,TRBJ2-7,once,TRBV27,CASSSTTSSSSYEQYF,TGTGCCAGCAGTTCTACCACCTCTTCGAGCTCCTACGAGCAGTACTTC
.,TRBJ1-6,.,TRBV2,CASIRGGSPLHF,TGTGCCAGCATTCGAGGGGGTTCACCCCTCCACTTT
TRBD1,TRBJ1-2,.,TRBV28,CASSSDRVEDYGYTF,TGTGCCAGCAGTTCGGACAGGGTGGAGGACTATGGCTACACCTTC
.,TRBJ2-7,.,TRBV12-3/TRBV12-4,CASSQLDSYEQYF,TGTGCCAGCAGCCAACTAGACTCCTACGAGCAGTACTTC
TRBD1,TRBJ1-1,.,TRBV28,CASSIRQGGVTEAFF,TGTGCCAGCAGTATAAGACAGGGCGGGGTCACTGAAGCTTTCTTT
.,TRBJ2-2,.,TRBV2,CASLAGATDTGELFF,TGTGCCAGCCTTGCGGGGGCCACGGACACCGGGGAGCTGTTTTTT
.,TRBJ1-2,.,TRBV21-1,CASSRDHEAWRGGYTF,TGTGCCAGCAGCAGAGACCATGAGGCGTGGCGTGGTGGCTACACCTTC
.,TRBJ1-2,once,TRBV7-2,CASSSPRGGFYGYTF,TGTGCCAGCAGTTCCCCTAGGGGGGGCTTCTATGGCTACACCTTC
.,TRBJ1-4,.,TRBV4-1,CASSQVQGPQEKLFF,TGCGCCAGCAGCCAAGTGCAAGGGCCCCAGGAAAAACTGTTTTTT
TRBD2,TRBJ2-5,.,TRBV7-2,CASMLLAGKETQYF,TGTGCCAGCATGCTACTAGCGGGGAAAGAGACCCAGTACTTC
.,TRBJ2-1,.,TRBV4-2,CASSQDLRNEQFF,TGTGCCAGCAGCCAAGATCTTCGCAATGAGCAGTTCTTC
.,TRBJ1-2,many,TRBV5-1,CASSLVADLPKGYTF,TGCGCCAGCAGCTTGGTGGCCGACCTCCCCAAGGGCTACACCTTC
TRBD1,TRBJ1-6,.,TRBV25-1,CATRETGTGVYSPLHF,TGTGCCACTCGGGAAACGGGGACAGGGGTCTATTCACCCCTCCACTTT
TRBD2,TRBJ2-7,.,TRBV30,CAWSGAPMTSGRAGNYEQYF,TGTGCCTGGAGTGGGGCCCCCATGACTAGCGGGAGGGCAGGGAACTACGAGCAGTACTTC
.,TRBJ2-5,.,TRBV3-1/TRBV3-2,CASSQGPEETQYF,TGTGCCAGCAGCCAGGGCCCCGAAGAGACCCAGTACTTC
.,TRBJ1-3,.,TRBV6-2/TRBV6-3,CASSYRGFGNTIYF,TGTGCCAGCAGTTACCGAGGGTTTGGAAACACCATATATTTT
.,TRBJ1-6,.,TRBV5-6,CASSLEGALTSPLHF,TGTGCCAGCAGCTTGGAAGGAGCGCTGACTTCACCCCTCCACTTT
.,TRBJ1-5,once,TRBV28,CASSPPGQRQPQHF,TGTGCCAGCAGCCCCCCCGGACAGAGGCAGCCCCAGCATTTT
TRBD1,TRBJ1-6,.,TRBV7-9,CASSFPGQGSPLHF,TGTGCCAGCAGCTTCCCGGGACAGGGGTCACCCCTCCACTTT
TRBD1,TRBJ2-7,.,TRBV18,CASSPGTAAYEQYF,TGTGCCAGCTCACCAGGGACAGCGGCCTACGAGCAGTACTTC
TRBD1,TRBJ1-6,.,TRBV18,CASSLNRDRDSPLHF,TGTGCCAGCTCACTTAATCGGGACAGGGATTCACCCCTCCACTTT
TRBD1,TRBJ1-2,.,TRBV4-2,CASSQVQGQGAGYTF,TGTGCCAGCAGCCAAGTACAGGGACAGGGGGCAGGCTACACCTTC
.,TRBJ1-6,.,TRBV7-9,CASSPSNGASPLHF,TGTGCCAGCAGCCCTTCGAACGGGGCTTCACCCCTCCACTTT
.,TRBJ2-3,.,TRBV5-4,CASSPAPPGSHTQYF,TGTGCCAGCAGCCCGGCCCCCCCCGGGTCTCATACGCAGTATTTT
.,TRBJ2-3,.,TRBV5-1,CASSLGRTDTQYF,TGCGCCAGCAGCTTGGGCCGCACAGATACGCAGTATTTT
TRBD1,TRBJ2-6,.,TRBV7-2,CASSADRGGTSSGANVLTF,TGTGCCAGCAGCGCCGACAGGGGCGGAACAAGCTCTGGGGCCAACGTCCTGACTTTC
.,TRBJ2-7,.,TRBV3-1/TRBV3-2,CASSQEGSYEQYF,TGTGCCAGCAGCCAAGAGGGGTCCTACGAGCAGTACTTC
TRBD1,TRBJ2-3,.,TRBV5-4,CASSLQGATDTQYF,TGTGCCAGCAGCCTACAGGGGGCCACAGATACGCAGTATTTT
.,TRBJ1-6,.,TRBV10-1,CASSATSLDAYNSPLHF,TGCGCCAGCAGTGCGACATCCCTGGATGCCTATAATTCACCCCTCCACTTT
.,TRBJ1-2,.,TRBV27,CASSLQGSYGYTF,TGTGCCAGCAGTTTGCAGGGAAGCTATGGCTACACCTTC
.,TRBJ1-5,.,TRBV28,CASSLGTDDQPQHF,TGTGCCAGCAGTTTGGGCACAGACGATCAGCCCCAGCATTTT
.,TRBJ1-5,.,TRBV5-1,CASSLDRGQNPYSNQPQHF,TGCGCCAGCAGCTTGGATCGGGGACAAAATCCTTATAGCAATCAGCCCCAGCATTTT
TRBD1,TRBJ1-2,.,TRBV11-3,CASSLGRLQGARYGYTF,TGTGCCAGCAGCTTAGGGCGCCTACAGGGGGCGCGATATGGCTACACCTTC
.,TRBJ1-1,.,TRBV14,CASSQDQTEAFF,TGTGCCAGCAGCCAAGATCAGACAGAAGCTTTCTTT
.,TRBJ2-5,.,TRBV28,CASSLPPGLGGQETQYF,TGTGCCAGCAGTTTGCCTCCGGGACTCGGGGGCCAAGAGACCCAGTACTTC
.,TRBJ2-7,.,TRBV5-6,CASSLYVYEQYF,TGTGCCAGCAGCTTGTACGTCTACGAGCAGTACTTC
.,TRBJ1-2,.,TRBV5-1,CASSLGGQVQRDGYTF,TGCGCCAGCAGCTTGGGGGGGCAGGTTCAACGGGATGGCTACACCTTC